The source of this T cell receptor beta chain is a study of T cell responses to AZD1222 COVID-19 vaccine. General study findings and limits: Only 5 or 6 individuals given AZD1222 were seropositive at baseline. Females outnumbered males among donors, who were mostly white British; clonal diversity was possibly underestimated.

V lost 5 bases, J lost 1 base, and 2 bases stayed unmatched. Germline CDR1 SGHVS, CDR2 FNYEAQ. CDR3 size: 15 residues. The assay was immunoSEQ multiplex PCR, and TCRdb's table has in-frame clones only and misses some. The sample has approximately 130,000 clones, around nine tenths seen once. In regard to this clone: Its antigen is unidentified.

This clonotype originated in an adult who received the MenACWY meningococcal vaccine as a control. The sequencing here drew on peripheral blood, taken 28 days after the second dose of the MenACWY control vaccine. This sequence joins TRBV7-6 and TRBJ2-2; 9 nucleotides align to TRBD2. For the CDR3, the DNA is TGTGCCAGCAGCCGACTAGCGGAGAACACCGGGGAGCTGTTTTTT. It translates to CASSRLAENTGELFF.